What follows are 22 T cell receptor beta chains derived from one specimen sequenced in a study of cytomegalovirus exposure and HLA in healthy donors. Some clones are missing from TCRdb's copy, which holds only in-frame ones; the method was immunoSEQ multiplex PCR. Among about 330,000 clones listed, roughly 87% were seen once. The sequenced material came from PBMCs. The origin of the receptors is a woman in her twenties or thirties in good health and CMV-seropositive.

The genes are TRBV7-2 and TRBJ2-7; 8 nucleotides align to TRBD2. The germline gives CDR1 SGHTA, CDR2 FQGNSA. The CDR3 loop spans 14 amino acids. V lost 5 bases and J lost 8; bases outside the gene matches: 11. Here the CDR3 DNA reads TGTGCCAGCAGCAATAGCGGGGCCCTTAGGCAGCAGTACTTC. Protein product: CASSNSGALRQQYF.

The V gene is TRBV27, the J gene TRBJ2-1; 8 bases match TRBD2. The germline CDR1 and CDR2 sequences are MNHEY and SMNVEV (reference sequence). J lost 8 bases, V lost 1 base, and 10 bases had no gene match. This CDR3 region has 16 residues. The chain's CDR3 is CASSLLRPGGPYEQFF. Here the CDR3 DNA reads TGTGCCAGCAGTTTATTACGCCCGGGGGGGCCCTATGAGCAGTTCTTC.

V gene TRBV6-1 combines with J gene TRBJ1-2; 7 bases are shared with TRBD1. V lost 4 bases and J lost 0; bases outside the gene matches: 17. Per the germline V gene, CDR1 is MNHNS and CDR2 is SASEGT. This CDR3 spans 19 amino acids. CDR3 sequence (DNA): TGTGCCAGCAGTGGACACGCTACAGGGGCCCGGAAGGCTAACTATGGCTACACCTTC. Translating it yields CASSGHATGARKANYGYTF.

V gene TRBV7-2 combines with J gene TRBJ2-1, with D perhaps matching TRBD2 (5 bases). V gave up 5 bases and J gave up 4 bases, with 12 bases separating them. Germline loops: CDR1 SGHTA, CDR2 FQGNSA. This CDR3 is 14 amino acids long. The CDR3 reads CASSDGVLYNEQFF. The CDR3 DNA is TGTGCCAGCAGCGACGGGGTTCTGTACAATGAGCAGTTCTTC.

V and J are TRBV6-1 and TRBJ1-2; D not certain. Germline values: CDR1 MNHNS, CDR2 SASEGT. The V gene lost 5 bases and the J gene lost 4 bases, with 17 bases spanning the gap. CDR3 length: 15 amino acids. The CDR3 spells CASSPGGSVGYGYTF. The CDR3 nucleotides read TGTGCCAGCAGTCCGGGTGGGTCAGTCGGCTATGGCTACACCTTC.

The chain combines TRBV9 with TRBJ2-2, with D possibly TRBD2 on 6 matching bases. The germline V gene has CDR1 SGDLS and CDR2 YYNGEE. This CDR3 spans 17 amino acids. V was pared by 4 bases and J by 0 bases, with 16 bases between. CDR3 protein: CASSPRGIGANTGELFF. The CDR3, as DNA: TGTGCCAGCAGCCCTCGGGGGATAGGAGCGAACACCGGGGAGCTGTTTTTT.

The rearrangement links TRBV28 to TRBJ1-5; D is perhaps TRBD1 (5 bases). Trimming removed 10 bases at V and 0 bases at J, with 19 bases between. Germline V gene data show CDR1 as MDHEN and CDR2 as SYDVKM. There are 16 residues in the CDR3. The CDR3 DNA is TGTGCCACCTCCGGGGGATTTCCCATTAGCAATCAGCCCCAGCATTTT. Translating gives CATSGGFPISNQPQHF.

The CDR3 loop is CASSESDREEGYGYTF. DNA for the CDR3: TGTGCCAGCAGTGAATCCGACAGGGAGGAGGGCTATGGCTACACCTTC. V and J are TRBV28 and TRBJ1-2; 7 nucleotides align to TRBD1. Germline CDR1 is MDHEN and CDR2 is SYDVKM. This CDR3 comprises 16 residues. The V segment lost 5 bases and the J segment 4 bases; nucleotides outside the gene matches: 13.

Only one count was recorded for this clone. The J gene is TRBJ2-1, the V gene TRBV27; unclear D gene. From germline, CDR1 is MNHEY and CDR2 SMNVEV (reference sequence). The ends were cut back, 4 bases at V and 4 bases at J, with 11 bases in the middle. CDR3 length equals 14 residues. DNA of the CDR3: TGTGCCAGCAGTTCCAATCCTAATTACAATGAGCAGTTCTTC. It codes for CASSSNPNYNEQFF.

The rearrangement links TRBV2 to TRBJ1-2; TRBD1 is a possible D gene (5 bases). Germline assignment: CDR1 SNHLY and CDR2 FYNNEI. The CDR3 has 13 residues. The germline V and J ends were trimmed by 10 bases and 5 bases, with 17 bases remaining between them. The CDR3 DNA follows: TGTGCCACCATGAGAGACAGACTTTATGGCTACACCTTC. Translated: CATMRDRLYGYTF.

The chain links TRBV7-2 to TRBJ2-3, with TRBD2 matching over 10 bases. CDR1 is SGHTA, CDR2 FQGNSA, per germline. This CDR3 is 14 amino acids long. Germline trimming cut 6 bases from V and 6 bases from J; bases unmatched to any gene: 6. The CDR3, as DNA: TGTGCCAGCAGTCAGCGGGGGGGCCCGGATACGCAGTATTTT. Amino acids: CASSQRGGPDTQYF.

The chain recombines TRBV27 with TRBJ2-7, with TRBD1 matching over 9 bases. Looked up from germline, CDR1 is MNHEY and CDR2 is SMNVEV (reference sequence). There are 15 residues in the CDR3. V was clipped by 5 bases and J by 3 bases; unmatched bases: 8. The CDR3 reads CASSGSTGGDYEQYF. CDR3 nucleotides: TGTGCCAGCAGTGGATCGACAGGGGGTGACTACGAGCAGTACTTC.

The chain recombines TRBV2 with TRBJ1-2, with D perhaps TRBD1 (6 bases). CDR3 length: 13 residues. V lost 3 bases and J lost 8, with 13 bases in between. Germline V gene lookup returns CDR1 SNHLY and CDR2 FYNNEI. The CDR3 sequence: CASSDTDRAGYTF. CDR3 DNA: TGTGCCAGCAGTGACACGGACAGAGCCGGCTACACCTTC.

This chain uses TRBV23-1 with TRBJ1-1; D gene unclear. TRBV23-1 is assigned to the ORF class and has an uncertain function. V lost 2 bases, J lost 0 bases, and 7 bases lay in between. The CDR3 loop spans 14 amino acids. The DNA for the CDR3 is TGCGCCAGCAGTCAAGAGAGGATGAACACTGAAGCTTTCTTT. It encodes CASSQERMNTEAFF.

The chain couples TRBV9 to TRBJ2-1; the D is unclear. With 0 bases removed from V and 4 bases from J, the gap between germline ends came to 5 bases. This CDR3 spans 13 amino acids. Per germline, CDR1 SGDLS and CDR2 YYNGEE. DNA for the CDR3: TGTGCCAGCAGCGTAGCTAGGTACAATGAGCAGTTCTTC. Translating it yields CASSVARYNEQFF.

The chain employs TRBV28 and TRBJ2-5; 8 nucleotides match TRBD1. Germline CDR1 reads MDHEN; CDR2 reads SYDVKM. Germline trimming cut 5 bases from V and 5 bases from J; bases unmatched to any gene: 7. The CDR3 is made up of 14 amino acids. The CDR3 coding sequence is TGTGCCAGCAGTAGTCAGGGGGCGCGGGAGACCCAGTACTTC. Encoded protein: CASSSQGARETQYF. Filled out from reference TRBV28 and TRBJ2-5, the complete variable domain reads DVKVTQSSRYLVKRTGEKVFLECVQDMDHENMFWYRQDPGLGLRLIYFSYDVKMKEKGDIPEGYSVSREKKERFSLILESASTNQTSMYLCASSSQGARETQYFGPGTRLLVL.

A note on this clone: The identical CDR3 is also encoded by other nucleotide sequences in the sample. The chain employs TRBV4-1 and TRBJ1-2; D is unresolved. CDR1 and CDR2 (germline): MGHRA, YSYEKL. This CDR3 is 15 amino acids long. The V gene lost 1 base and the J gene lost 4 bases, with 13 bases spanning the gap. The CDR3 sequence is CASSQVTGGSYGYTF. In DNA, the CDR3 is TGCGCCAGCAGCCAAGTAACGGGCGGAAGCTATGGCTACACCTTC.

The J gene is TRBJ1-1, the V gene TRBV7-9; D unresolved. V lost 3 bases to trimming and J lost 0 bases, with 5 bases between them. The V gene's germline CDR1 is SEHNR and CDR2 FQNEAQ (reference sequence). There are 13 residues in the CDR3. CDR3 sequence reads: CASSFNMNTEAFF. The CDR3 nucleotides read TGTGCCAGCAGCTTTAACATGAACACTGAAGCTTTCTTT.

The genes are TRBV6-1 and TRBJ1-2, with D possibly TRBD1 on 5 matching bases. The germline CDR1 and CDR2 sequences are MNHNS and SASEGT. This CDR3 comprises 14 residues. Between the trimmed V and J ends, which lost 7 bases and 8 bases, there was a span of 20 bases. CDR3 DNA: TGTGCCAGCACTCCCAGGGAAAGCCGTCGCGGCTACACCTTC. Residues: CASTPRESRRGYTF.

This chain connects TRBV27 to TRBJ2-4; perhaps TRBD2 as D (5 bases). Germline-derived CDR1 and CDR2 are MNHEY and SMNVEV (reference sequence). CDR3 length equals 14 residues. Trimming took off 7 bases at V and 7 bases at J, with 17 bases between the two ends. CDR3 in amino acids: CASTVRVGENIQYF. The CDR3 bases are TGTGCCAGCACCGTGAGAGTTGGGGAGAACATTCAGTACTTC.

The rearrangement links TRBV27 to TRBJ2-3; D gene uncertain. V was clipped by 7 bases and J by 0 bases, with 14 bases between them. Per germline, CDR1 MNHEY and CDR2 SMNVEV (reference sequence). The CDR3 contains 15 residues. CDR3 nucleotides: TGTGCCAGCATTAGCAGACCCCATAGCACAGATACGCAGTATTTT. It codes for CASISRPHSTDTQYF.

This chain links TRBV11-2 with TRBJ2-7, with 10 bases lining up with TRBD1. With 5 bases clipped from V and 2 bases from J, the junction kept 0 bases outside the gene matches. The CDR3 length is 13 residues. The germline V gene encodes CDR1 SGHAT and CDR2 FQNNGV. This CDR3 is CASSGQGAYEQYF. CDR3 DNA sequence: TGTGCCAGCAGCGGACAGGGGGCCTACGAGCAGTACTTC.